What follows are 32 T cell receptor beta chains derived from one specimen sequenced in a study of a mutant IDH1 vaccine in newly diagnosed glioma. Their recognized antigens are unknown. The time point is: week 11, during vaccination. Each vaccine dose was 300 ug of mutant IDH1 20-mer peptide, with topical imiquimod. Here immunoSEQ multiplex PCR was the method, and the copy in TCRdb shows in-frame clones only, minus some. Seen here are tens of thousands of clones, roughly 70% observed once, and the top ten hold 8% to 13%. The sample was peripheral blood mononuclear cells (PBMCs), taken from a glioma patient whose treatment included an IDH1 peptide vaccine. Receptors originate from a man younger than 30 with glioma. Some clones in this sample may be carry-over from other donors' samples.

The J gene is TRBJ1-1, the V gene TRBV28; D not certain. Germline-derived CDR1 and CDR2 are MDHEN and SYDVKM. CDR3 length: 11 amino acids. Between the trimmed V and J ends, which lost 1 base and 7 bases, there was a span of 4 bases. In DNA form, the CDR3 reads TGTGCCAGCAGTTTATCGATTGAAGCTTTCTTT. Translated, it gives CASSLSIEAFF.

The genes are TRBV5-1 and TRBJ2-7; 8 bases fit TRBD1. Germline lookup yields CDR1 SGHRS and CDR2 YFSETQ. This CDR3 is 14 amino acids long. The V segment lost 4 bases and the J segment 7 bases; nucleotides outside the gene matches: 10. The CDR3 DNA is TGCGCCAGCAGCGAGCAGGGGGCCCGTTTTGAGCAGTACTTC. Protein: CASSEQGARFEQYF.

This clone was detected only a few times. The V and J genes are TRBV11-2 and TRBJ1-6; the D is unclear. The CDR3 covers 15 residues. The germline V gene encodes CDR1 SGHAT and CDR2 FQNNGV. V was clipped by 3 bases and J by 8 bases, with 14 bases between them. The CDR3 loop is CASSFGVRGDSPLHF. CDR3 nucleotides: TGTGCCAGCAGCTTCGGGGTTCGTGGGGATTCACCCCTCCACTTT.

This chain joins TRBV4-3 and TRBJ1-5, with D hard to call. The CDR3 covers 14 residues. Trimming stripped 0 bases from V and 5 bases from J, with 8 bases between. Germline V gives CDR1 LGHNA, CDR2 YSLEER. CDR3 region: CASSQDGRDQPQHF. The CDR3 nucleotides are TGCGCCAGCAGCCAAGATGGTCGAGATCAGCCCCAGCATTTT.

The V gene is TRBV7-6, the J gene TRBJ2-3; 9 bases align to TRBD1. The V gene's germline CDR1 is SGHVS and CDR2 FNYEAQ. V lost 2 bases and J lost 6; bases outside the gene matches: 9. This CDR3 is 16 amino acids long. The CDR3 bases are TGTGCCAGCAGCTTATTGGGACAGGGTACGTCTGATACGCAGTATTTT. Encoded protein: CASSLLGQGTSDTQYF.

This rearrangement joins TRBV11-2 to TRBJ1-2; perhaps TRBD1 as D (5 bases). V was shortened by 3 bases and J by 6 bases, with 17 bases between the two germline ends. The length of the CDR3 is 15 residues. Germline V gene lookup returns CDR1 SGHAT and CDR2 FQNNGV. This CDR3 reads CASSFKWSTADGYTF. CDR3 coding DNA: TGTGCCAGCAGCTTTAAATGGTCGACAGCGGATGGCTACACCTTC.

The chain combines TRBV18 with TRBJ1-1; D not certain. In germline, CDR1 is KGHSH, CDR2 LQKENI. This CDR3 is 13 amino acids long. Trimming removed 3 bases at V and 5 bases at J, with 10 bases between. CDR3: CASSPHGNTEAFF. The CDR3 nucleotides read TGTGCCAGCTCACCCCACGGGAATACTGAAGCTTTCTTT.

V usage is TRBV7-9 and J usage is TRBJ2-5; D unresolved. V lost 2 bases and J lost 5, with 15 bases in between. There are 15 residues in the CDR3. Germline lookup yields CDR1 SEHNR and CDR2 FQNEAQ (reference sequence). CDR3 residues: CASSLNFHSGETQYF. DNA of the CDR3: TGTGCCAGCAGCTTAAACTTCCATAGTGGGGAGACCCAGTACTTC.

This clone was picked up one time. This chain connects TRBV27 to TRBJ2-7; tentative D call: TRBD1 (5 bases). The CDR3 totals 16 residues. Per the germline V gene, CDR1 is MNHEY and CDR2 is SMNVEV (reference sequence). V dropped 6 bases and J dropped 2 bases, with 20 bases sitting between them. DNA for the CDR3: TGTGCCAGCAGCCAACTTTGGGCAGGGCCTCCCTACGAGCAGTACTTC. Amino acids: CASSQLWAGPPYEQYF.

The V and J genes are TRBV2 and TRBJ2-1; 7 bases are shared with TRBD2. The junction had 5 bases not matched to a gene; V was cut back by 4 bases and J by 5 bases. Germline CDR1 and CDR2: SNHLY and FYNNEI. This CDR3 comprises 14 residues. The CDR3 reads CASSGGRGNNEQFF. CDR3 in DNA: TGTGCCAGCAGTGGGGGGAGGGGAAACAATGAGCAGTTCTTC.

The chain employs TRBV4-1 and TRBJ1-4; no clear D gene. The germline V gene encodes CDR1 MGHRA and CDR2 YSYEKL. The CDR3 contains 14 residues. The germline V and J ends were trimmed by 0 bases and 8 bases, with 10 bases remaining between them. The CDR3 loop is CASSQDVLAEKLFF. As DNA, the CDR3 is TGCGCCAGCAGCCAAGACGTCCTGGCCGAAAAACTGTTTTTT.

The rearrangement joins TRBV19 to TRBJ1-5, with 7 bases identical to TRBD1. J lost 5 bases, V lost 3 bases, and 10 bases had no gene match. The germline CDR1 and CDR2 sequences are LNHDA and SQIVND (reference sequence). The CDR3 has 16 residues. The CDR3 DNA is TGTGCCAGTAGTATCAGGAGCAGGGGGATACATCAGCCCCAGCATTTT. Translated, it gives CASSIRSRGIHQPQHF.

The V call is TRBV4-3, the J call TRBJ2-3; 9 bases match TRBD1. V lost 0 bases to trimming and J lost 2 bases; unmatched junction nucleotides: 21. The CDR3 is 22 amino acids. Germline V gives CDR1 LGHNA, CDR2 YSLEER. The CDR3 sequence: CASSQDIDRDRVTSYFTDTQYF. The CDR3 coding sequence is TGCGCCAGCAGCCAAGATATAGACCGGGACAGGGTAACCTCTTACTTCACAGATACGCAGTATTTT.

This chain joins TRBV9 and TRBJ2-1, with TRBD2 matching over 7 bases. The CDR3 length is 14 residues. The V segment lost 4 bases and the J segment 6 bases; nucleotides outside the gene matches: 7. CDR1 and CDR2 from the germline V gene are SGDLS and YYNGEE. For the CDR3, the DNA is TGTGCCAGCAGCTCAACTGGGGGGGTCAATGAGCAGTTCTTC. It yields the protein CASSSTGGVNEQFF.

The chain employs TRBV5-1 and TRBJ1-5; the D gene is possibly TRBD1 (6 bases). Trimming shortened V by 0 bases and J by 1 base, and 8 bases separated the two germline ends. This CDR3 spans 15 amino acids. The germline CDR1 and CDR2 sequences are SGHRS and YFSETQ. CDR3 bases: TGCGCCAGCAGCTTGGAGGGGGGAAGCAATCAGCCCCAGCATTTT. Amino acids: CASSLEGGSNQPQHF.

This sequence joins TRBV4-1 and TRBJ1-2; D not certain. The CDR3 extends over 16 amino acids. CDR1 MGHRA and CDR2 YSYEKL come from the germline V gene. Trimming pared 0 bases from V and 2 bases from J, leaving 13 bases between. CDR3 in amino acids: CASSQDTGGSNYGYTF. In nucleotides, the CDR3 is TGCGCCAGCAGCCAAGATACCGGCGGCTCCAACTATGGCTACACCTTC.

This sequence joins TRBV4-3 and TRBJ1-5; possibly TRBD1 for D (6 bases). CDR1 LGHNA and CDR2 YSLEER come from the germline V gene. The V gene lost 0 bases and the J gene lost 6 bases, with 9 bases spanning the gap. CDR3 size: 14 residues. DNA for the CDR3: TGCGCCAGCAGCCAAGAAACAGGGCTTCAGCCCCAGCATTTT. Translating gives CASSQETGLQPQHF.

The chain links TRBV2 to TRBJ2-3, with D possibly matching TRBD1 (6 bases). Looked up from germline, CDR1 is SNHLY and CDR2 is FYNNEI. Trimming shortened V by 3 bases and J by 1 base, and 11 bases separated the two germline ends. There are 15 residues in the CDR3. This chain's CDR3 is CASSDKGDGTDTQYF. CDR3 DNA sequence: TGTGCCAGCAGTGATAAGGGGGACGGCACAGATACGCAGTATTTT.

The J gene is TRBJ1-2, the V gene TRBV9, with D uncertain. The CDR3 has 15 amino acids. V was pared by 1 base and J by 2 bases, with 12 bases between. CDR1 is SGDLS, CDR2 YYNGEE, per germline. CDR3 region: CASSVNMSLNYGYTF. The CDR3 DNA follows: TGTGCCAGCAGCGTAAACATGAGCTTAAACTATGGCTACACCTTC.

This chain links TRBV6-7 with TRBJ2-7, with D maybe TRBD1 (6 bases). TRBV6-7 carries the ORF label, with uncertain function. The V end was cut by 2 bases, the J end by 3 bases, with 17 bases between. The CDR3 spans 16 residues. The CDR3 protein is CASSYGDLRGRYEQYF. The CDR3 bases are TGTGCCAGCAGTTACGGGGATCTCAGGGGCCGCTACGAGCAGTACTTC.

This sequence joins TRBV4-1 and TRBJ1-2; weak D call: TRBD1 (6 bases). Germline values: CDR1 MGHRA, CDR2 YSYEKL. V lost 0 bases, J lost 4 bases, and 12 bases lay in between. This CDR3 has 15 residues. The CDR3 loop reads CASSQDQGGIYGYTF. The CDR3 DNA sequence: TGCGCCAGCAGCCAAGATCAAGGGGGGATCTATGGCTACACCTTC.

J is TRBJ1-1 and V is TRBV5-1; the match to TRBD1 covers 7 bases. Germline V gene sequence: CDR1 SGHRS, CDR2 YFSETQ. The CDR3 extends over 13 amino acids. J was trimmed by 3 bases and V by 5 bases; bases with no gene match: 4. The CDR3, as DNA: TGCGCCAGCAGTTTTACAGGGGACACTGAAGCTTTCTTT. This translates into CASSFTGDTEAFF.

This chain joins TRBV7-9 and TRBJ2-3; TRBD2 matches 9 bases. The V segment lost 5 bases and the J segment 4 bases; nucleotides outside the gene matches: 4. CDR1 and CDR2 from the germline V gene are SEHNR and FQNEAQ (reference sequence). The CDR3 is 14 residues long. The CDR3 sequence: CASSGGRAPDTQYF. The CDR3 DNA is TGTGCCAGCAGCGGCGGGAGGGCCCCAGATACGCAGTATTTT.

The V and J genes are TRBV27 and TRBJ1-2; 9 bases map to TRBD1. The CDR3 extends over 15 amino acids. Germline V gene data show CDR1 as MNHEY and CDR2 as SMNVEV (reference sequence). V gave up 5 bases and J gave up 2 bases; unmatched junction bases: 6. CDR3 coding DNA: TGTGCCAGCAGTCCCCCCGGGACAGGGAACTATGGCTACACCTTC. It encodes CASSPPGTGNYGYTF.

The V gene is TRBV7-6, the J gene TRBJ2-7; D is possibly TRBD1 or TRBD2 (6 bases each). Germline CDR1 SGHVS, CDR2 FNYEAQ. Trimming cost V 6 bases and J 1 base, with 19 bases left between them. The CDR3 spans 16 residues. The chain's CDR3 is CASRGGLTGTSYEQYF. The CDR3 DNA sequence: TGTGCCAGCAGGGGGGGCCTAACAGGGACGTCCTACGAGCAGTACTTC.

The chain uses TRBV5-4 and TRBJ2-3, with D possibly being TRBD2 (6 bases). Looked up from germline, CDR1 is SGHNT and CDR2 is YYREEE (reference sequence). This CDR3 contains 15 residues. V lost 2 bases and J lost 1, with 11 bases in between. The CDR3 protein is CASSLSREGTDTQYF. In nucleotides, the CDR3 is TGTGCCAGCAGCTTATCTAGGGAGGGCACAGATACGCAGTATTTT.

The V and J genes are TRBV4-2 and TRBJ1-2; possible D gene TRBD1, 5 bases. The germline V gene has CDR1 LGHNA and CDR2 YNFKEQ. The V and J ends lost 0 bases and 0 bases respectively, with 8 bases between them. The CDR3 is 15 amino acids. CDR3 loop: CASSQDDRSNYGYTF. The DNA for the CDR3 is TGTGCCAGCAGCCAAGATGACAGATCTAACTATGGCTACACCTTC.

The chain couples TRBV6-5 to TRBJ2-3; possibly TRBD1 or TRBD2 for D (6 bases each). The CDR3 extends over 15 amino acids. V lost 4 bases, J lost 6 bases, and 17 bases lay in between. Germline assignment: CDR1 MNHEY and CDR2 SVGAGI. The CDR3 spells CASSSGGLHQDTQYF. CDR3 nucleotides: TGTGCCAGCAGTTCTGGGGGGCTTCACCAGGATACGCAGTATTTT.

V and J are TRBV25-1 and TRBJ1-3; TRBD1 is a possible D gene (5 bases). There are 16 residues in the CDR3. Trimming left V 0 bases short and J 1 base short, with 10 bases between. Germline-derived CDR1 and CDR2 are MGHDK and SYGVNS. CDR3 DNA sequence: TGTGCCAGCAGTGAATATGTCAGGACATCTGGAAACACCATATATTTT. Translated, it gives CASSEYVRTSGNTIYF.

The rearrangement uses TRBV12-5 and TRBJ1-5; D might be TRBD1 (5 bases). Germline loops: CDR1 LGHNT, CDR2 FRNRAP. The CDR3 contains 16 residues. The ends were cut back, 0 bases at V and 1 base at J, with 10 bases in the middle. This CDR3 is CASGLVLEGSNQPQHF. The DNA of the CDR3 is TGTGCTAGTGGTTTGGTACTAGAGGGGAGCAATCAGCCCCAGCATTTT.

The chain recombines TRBV30 with TRBJ1-3; D might be TRBD1 (6 bases). Trimming took 1 base from V and 0 from J, leaving 16 bases between them. Germline CDR1 reads GTSNPN; CDR2 reads SVGIG (reference sequence). This CDR3 contains 17 residues. This CDR3 reads CAWSGRDRRTSGNTIYF. CDR3 bases: TGTGCCTGGAGTGGTAGAGACAGGCGGACCTCTGGAAACACCATATATTTT.

This clone was observed a single time. Here the CDR3 reads CASSQDVRGAEYF. CDR3 in DNA: TGCGCCAGCAGCCAAGACGTCCGGGGGGCGGAGTACTTC. V gene TRBV4-3 combines with J gene TRBJ2-7; perhaps TRBD2 as D (7 bases). V lost 0 bases to trimming and J lost 11 bases, with 14 bases between them. The CDR3 runs to 13 residues. The germline V gene encodes CDR1 LGHNA and CDR2 YSLEER.